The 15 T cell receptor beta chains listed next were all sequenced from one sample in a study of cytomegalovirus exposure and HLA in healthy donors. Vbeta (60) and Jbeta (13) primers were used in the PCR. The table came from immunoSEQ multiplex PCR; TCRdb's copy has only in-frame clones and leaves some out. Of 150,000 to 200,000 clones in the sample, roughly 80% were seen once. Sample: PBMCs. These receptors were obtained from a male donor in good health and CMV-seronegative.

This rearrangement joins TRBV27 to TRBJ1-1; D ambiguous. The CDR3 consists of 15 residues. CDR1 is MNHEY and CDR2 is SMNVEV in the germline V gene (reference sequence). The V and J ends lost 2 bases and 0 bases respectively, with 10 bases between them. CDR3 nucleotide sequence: TGTGCCAGCAGTTTACGCGGATGGATGAACACTGAAGCTTTCTTT. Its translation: CASSLRGWMNTEAFF.

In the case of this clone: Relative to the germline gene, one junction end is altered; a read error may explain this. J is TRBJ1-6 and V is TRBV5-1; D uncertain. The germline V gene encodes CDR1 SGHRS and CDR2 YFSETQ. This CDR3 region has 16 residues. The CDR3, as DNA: TGCGCCAGCAGCCCCAGCGGTCCGACTTATAATTCACTCCTCCACTTT. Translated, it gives CASSPSGPTYNSLLHF.

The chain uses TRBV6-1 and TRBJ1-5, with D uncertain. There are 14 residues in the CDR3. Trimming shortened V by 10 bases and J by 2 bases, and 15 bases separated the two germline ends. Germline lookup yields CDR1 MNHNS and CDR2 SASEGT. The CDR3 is CATTGLRGNQPQHF. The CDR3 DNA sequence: TGTGCCACCACGGGGTTAAGAGGCAATCAGCCCCAGCATTTT.

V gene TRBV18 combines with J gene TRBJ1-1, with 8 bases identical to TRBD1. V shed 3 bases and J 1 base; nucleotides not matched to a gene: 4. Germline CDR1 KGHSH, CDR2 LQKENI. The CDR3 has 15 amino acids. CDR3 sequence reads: CASSPTDRANTEAFF. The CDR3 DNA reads TGTGCCAGCTCACCTACGGACAGGGCGAACACTGAAGCTTTCTTT.

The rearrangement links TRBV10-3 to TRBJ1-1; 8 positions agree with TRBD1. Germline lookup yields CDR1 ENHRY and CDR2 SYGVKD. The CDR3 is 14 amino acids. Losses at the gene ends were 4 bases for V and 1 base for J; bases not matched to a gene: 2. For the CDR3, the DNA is TGTGCCATCAGTGTTGACAGGGGGAACACTGAAGCTTTCTTT. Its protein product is CAISVDRGNTEAFF.

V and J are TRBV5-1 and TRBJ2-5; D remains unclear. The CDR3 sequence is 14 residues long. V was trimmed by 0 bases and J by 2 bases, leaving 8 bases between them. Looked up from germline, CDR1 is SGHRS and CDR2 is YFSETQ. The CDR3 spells CASSLARRQETQYF. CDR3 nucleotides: TGCGCCAGCAGCTTGGCTAGAAGACAAGAGACCCAGTACTTC.

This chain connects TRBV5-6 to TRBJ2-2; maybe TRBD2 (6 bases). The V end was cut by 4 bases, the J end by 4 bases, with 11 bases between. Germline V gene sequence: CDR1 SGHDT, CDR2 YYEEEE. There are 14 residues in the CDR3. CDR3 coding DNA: TGTGCCAGCAGCCCTTTGCGGGGCACCGGGGAGCTGTTTTTT. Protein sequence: CASSPLRGTGELFF.

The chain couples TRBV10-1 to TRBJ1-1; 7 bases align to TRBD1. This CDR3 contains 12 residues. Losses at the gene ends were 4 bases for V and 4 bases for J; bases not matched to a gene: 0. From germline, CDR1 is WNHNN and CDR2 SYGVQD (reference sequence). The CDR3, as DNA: TGCGCCAGCAGTGGGGACAGCACTGAAGCTTTCTTT. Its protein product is CASSGDSTEAFF.

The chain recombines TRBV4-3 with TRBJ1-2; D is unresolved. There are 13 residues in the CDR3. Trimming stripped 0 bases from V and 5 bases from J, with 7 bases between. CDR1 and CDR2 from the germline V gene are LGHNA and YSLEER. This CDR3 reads CASSQDREYGYTF. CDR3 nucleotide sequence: TGCGCCAGCAGCCAAGATCGCGAATATGGCTACACCTTC.

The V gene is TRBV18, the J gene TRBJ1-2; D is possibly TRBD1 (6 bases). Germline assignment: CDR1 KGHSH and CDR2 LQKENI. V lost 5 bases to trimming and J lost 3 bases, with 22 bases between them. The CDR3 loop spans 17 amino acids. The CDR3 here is CASSTRSGAGGHYGYTF. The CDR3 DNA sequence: TGTGCCAGCTCAACCAGATCAGGGGCCGGGGGGCACTATGGCTACACCTTC.

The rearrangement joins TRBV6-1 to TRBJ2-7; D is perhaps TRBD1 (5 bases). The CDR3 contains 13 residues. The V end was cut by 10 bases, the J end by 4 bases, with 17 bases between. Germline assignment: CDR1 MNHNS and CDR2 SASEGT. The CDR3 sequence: CATDSVWGYEQYF. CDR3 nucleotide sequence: TGTGCCACCGACAGCGTTTGGGGTTACGAGCAGTACTTC.

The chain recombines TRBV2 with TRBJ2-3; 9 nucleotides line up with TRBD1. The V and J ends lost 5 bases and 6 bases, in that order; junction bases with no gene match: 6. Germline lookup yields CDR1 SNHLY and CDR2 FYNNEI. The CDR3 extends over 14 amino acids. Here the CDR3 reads CASSRDRDLDTQYF. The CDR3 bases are TGTGCCAGCAGTCGGGACAGGGATTTGGATACGCAGTATTTT. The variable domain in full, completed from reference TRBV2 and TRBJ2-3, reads EPEVTQTPSHQVTQMGQEVILRCVPISNHLYFYWYRQILGQKVEFLVSFYNNEISEKSEIFDDQFSVERPDGSNFTLKIRSTKLEDSAMYFCASSRDRDLDTQYFGPGTRLTVL.

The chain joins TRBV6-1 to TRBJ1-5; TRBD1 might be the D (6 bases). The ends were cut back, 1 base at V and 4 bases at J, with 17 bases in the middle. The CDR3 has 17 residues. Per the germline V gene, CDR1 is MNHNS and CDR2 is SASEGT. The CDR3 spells CASSEGRQVPRNQPQHF. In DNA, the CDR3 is TGTGCCAGCAGTGAAGGAAGACAGGTCCCAAGAAATCAGCCCCAGCATTTT.

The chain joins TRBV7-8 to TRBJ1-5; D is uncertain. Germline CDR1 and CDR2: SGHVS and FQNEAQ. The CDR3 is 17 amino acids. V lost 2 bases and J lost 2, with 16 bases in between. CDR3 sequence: CASSLIPEGGGNQPQHF. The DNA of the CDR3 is TGTGCCAGCAGCTTAATCCCTGAGGGCGGGGGCAATCAGCCCCAGCATTTT.

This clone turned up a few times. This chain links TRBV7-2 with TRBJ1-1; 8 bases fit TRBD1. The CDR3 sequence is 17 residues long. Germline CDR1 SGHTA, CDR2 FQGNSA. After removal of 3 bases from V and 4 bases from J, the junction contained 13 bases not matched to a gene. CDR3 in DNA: TGTGCCAGCAGCTTCTTCCCAGGGGGCTTCGGAGGCACTGAAGCTTTCTTT. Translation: CASSFFPGGFGGTEAFF.